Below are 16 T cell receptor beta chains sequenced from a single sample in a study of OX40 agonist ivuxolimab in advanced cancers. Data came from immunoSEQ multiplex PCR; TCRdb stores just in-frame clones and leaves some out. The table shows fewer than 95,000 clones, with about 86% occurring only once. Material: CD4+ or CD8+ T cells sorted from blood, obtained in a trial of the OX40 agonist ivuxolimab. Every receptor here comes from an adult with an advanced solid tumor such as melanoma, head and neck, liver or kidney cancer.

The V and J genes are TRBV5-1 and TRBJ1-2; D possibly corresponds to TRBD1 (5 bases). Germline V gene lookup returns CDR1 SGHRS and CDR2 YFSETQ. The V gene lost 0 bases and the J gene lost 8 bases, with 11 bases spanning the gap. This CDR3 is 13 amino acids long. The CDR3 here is CASSLGEGDGYTF. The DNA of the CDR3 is TGCGCCAGCAGCTTGGGGGAAGGGGACGGCTACACCTTC.

The CDR3 coding sequence is TGTGCCAGCAGCCGACAGGGGGGGAATGAGCAGTTCTTC. This translates into CASSRQGGNEQFF. J is TRBJ2-1 and V is TRBV11-1; TRBD1 matches at 9 bases. This CDR3 has 13 residues. V was pared by 5 bases and J by 7 bases, with 3 bases of the junction left unmatched. Germline V gives CDR1 SGHAT, CDR2 FQDESV (reference sequence). Full variable domain (outside the CDR3, taken from reference TRBV11-1 and TRBJ2-1): EAEVAQSPRYKITEKSQAVAFWCDPISGHATLYWYRQILGQGPELLVQFQDESVVDDSQLPKDRFSAERLKGVDSTLKIQPAELGDSAMYLCASSRQGGNEQFFGPGTRLTVL.

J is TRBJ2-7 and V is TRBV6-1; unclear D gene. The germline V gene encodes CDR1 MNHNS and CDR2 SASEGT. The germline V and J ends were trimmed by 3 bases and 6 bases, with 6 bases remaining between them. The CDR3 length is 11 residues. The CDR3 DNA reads TGTGCCAGCAGTGACCAGTTCGAGCAGTACGTC. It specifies CASSDQFEQYV.

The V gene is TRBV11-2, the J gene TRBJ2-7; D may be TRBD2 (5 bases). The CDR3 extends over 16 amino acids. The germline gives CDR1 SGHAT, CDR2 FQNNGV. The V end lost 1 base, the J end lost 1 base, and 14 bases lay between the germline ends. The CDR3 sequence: CASSLGRQARSYEQYF. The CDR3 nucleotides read TGTGCCAGCAGCTTAGGGAGGCAGGCCCGATCCTACGAGCAGTACTTC.

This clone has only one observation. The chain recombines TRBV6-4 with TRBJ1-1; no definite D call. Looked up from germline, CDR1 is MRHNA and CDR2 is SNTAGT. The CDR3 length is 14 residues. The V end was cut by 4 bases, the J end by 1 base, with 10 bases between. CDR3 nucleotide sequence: TGTGCCAGCAGTGTGTCCGTGGAGAACACTGAAGCTTTCTTT. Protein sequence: CASSVSVENTEAFF.

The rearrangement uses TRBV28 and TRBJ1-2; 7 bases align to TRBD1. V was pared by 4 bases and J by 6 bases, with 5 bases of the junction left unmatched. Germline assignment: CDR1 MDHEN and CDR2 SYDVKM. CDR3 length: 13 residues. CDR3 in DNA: TGTGCCAGCAGTTCCCGGGACAGAGATGGCTACACCTTC. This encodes CASSSRDRDGYTF.

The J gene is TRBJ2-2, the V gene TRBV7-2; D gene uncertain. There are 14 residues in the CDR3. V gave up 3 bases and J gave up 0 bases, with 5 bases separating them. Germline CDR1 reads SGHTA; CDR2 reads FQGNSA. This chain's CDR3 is CASSFASNTGELFF. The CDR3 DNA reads TGTGCCAGCAGCTTTGCCTCGAACACCGGGGAGCTGTTTTTT. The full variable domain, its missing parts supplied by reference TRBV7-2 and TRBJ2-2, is GAGVSQSPSNKVTEKGKDVELRCDPISGHTALYWYRQSLGQGLEFLIYFQGNSAPDKSGLPSDRFSAERTGGSVSTLTIQRTQQEDSAVYLCASSFASNTGELFFGEGSRLTVL.

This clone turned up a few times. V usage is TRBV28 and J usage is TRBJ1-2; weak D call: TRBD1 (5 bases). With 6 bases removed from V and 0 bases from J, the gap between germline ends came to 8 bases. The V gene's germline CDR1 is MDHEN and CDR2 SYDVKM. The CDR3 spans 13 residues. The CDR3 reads CASRPGTNYGYTF. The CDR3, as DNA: TGTGCCAGCAGGCCAGGGACTAACTATGGCTACACCTTC.

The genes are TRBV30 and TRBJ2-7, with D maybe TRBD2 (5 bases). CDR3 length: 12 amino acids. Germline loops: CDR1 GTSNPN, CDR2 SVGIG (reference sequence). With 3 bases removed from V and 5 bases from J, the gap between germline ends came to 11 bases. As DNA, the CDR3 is TGTGCCTGGAGGGACTTGAGGGACGAGCAGTACTTC. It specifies CAWRDLRDEQYF.

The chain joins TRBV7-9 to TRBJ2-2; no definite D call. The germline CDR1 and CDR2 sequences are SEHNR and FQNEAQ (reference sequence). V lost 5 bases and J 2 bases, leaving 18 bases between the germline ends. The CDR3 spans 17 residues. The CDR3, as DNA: TGTGCCAGCAGCAGACGCGCCCAGCTATCCAACACCGGGGAGCTGTTTTTT. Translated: CASSRRAQLSNTGELFF.

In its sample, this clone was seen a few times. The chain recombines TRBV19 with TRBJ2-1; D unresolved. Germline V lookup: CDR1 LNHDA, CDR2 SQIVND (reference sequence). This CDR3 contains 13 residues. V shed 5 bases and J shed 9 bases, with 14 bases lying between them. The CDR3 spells CASSVLRFGEQFF. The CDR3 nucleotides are TGTGCCAGTAGTGTACTCCGGTTCGGTGAGCAGTTCTTC.

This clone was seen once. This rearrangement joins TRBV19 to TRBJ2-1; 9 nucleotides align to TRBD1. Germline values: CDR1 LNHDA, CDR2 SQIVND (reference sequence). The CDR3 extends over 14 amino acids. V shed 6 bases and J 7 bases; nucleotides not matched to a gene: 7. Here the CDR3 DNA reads TGTGCCAGTAGGAGGACAGGGGACCTGAATGAGCAGTTCTTC. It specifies CASRRTGDLNEQFF.

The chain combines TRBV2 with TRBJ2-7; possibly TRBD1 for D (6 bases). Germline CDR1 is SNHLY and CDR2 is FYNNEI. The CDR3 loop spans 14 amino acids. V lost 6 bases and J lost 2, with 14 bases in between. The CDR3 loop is CASSRQVNPYEQYV. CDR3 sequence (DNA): TGTGCCAGCAGCAGACAGGTGAATCCCTACGAGCAGTACGTC.

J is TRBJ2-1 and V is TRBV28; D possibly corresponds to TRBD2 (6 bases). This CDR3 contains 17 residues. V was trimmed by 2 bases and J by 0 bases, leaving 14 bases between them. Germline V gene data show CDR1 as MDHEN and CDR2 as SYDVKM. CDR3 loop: CASSLPLGLSSYNEQFF. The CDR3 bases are TGTGCCAGCAGTTTACCATTGGGACTCAGCTCCTACAATGAGCAGTTCTTC.

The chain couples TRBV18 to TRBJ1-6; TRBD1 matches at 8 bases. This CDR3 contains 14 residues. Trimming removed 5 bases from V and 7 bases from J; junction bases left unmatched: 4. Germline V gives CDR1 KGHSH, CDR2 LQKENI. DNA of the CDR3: TGTGCCAGCTCAGTGACAGGGGACAATTCACCCCTCCACTTT. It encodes CASSVTGDNSPLHF.

The CDR3 nucleotides read TGTGCCAGCAGGAATACTCTGGGACAAGGCCCCCTTAGCAATCAGCCCCAGCATTTT. Amino acids: CASRNTLGQGPLSNQPQHF. The chain joins TRBV28 to TRBJ1-5, with a tentative D call TRBD1 (6 bases). V lost 6 bases to trimming and J lost 0 bases, with 24 bases between them. Germline values: CDR1 MDHEN, CDR2 SYDVKM. The CDR3 is 19 amino acids.